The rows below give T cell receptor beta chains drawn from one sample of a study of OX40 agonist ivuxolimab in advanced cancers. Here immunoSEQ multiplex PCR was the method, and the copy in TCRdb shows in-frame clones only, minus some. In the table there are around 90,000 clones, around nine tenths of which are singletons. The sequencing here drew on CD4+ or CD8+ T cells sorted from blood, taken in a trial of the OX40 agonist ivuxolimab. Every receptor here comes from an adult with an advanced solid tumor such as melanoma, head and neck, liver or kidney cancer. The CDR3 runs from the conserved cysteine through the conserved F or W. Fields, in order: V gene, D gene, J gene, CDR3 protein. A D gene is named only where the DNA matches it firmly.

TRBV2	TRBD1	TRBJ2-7	CASSRRQGGEQYF
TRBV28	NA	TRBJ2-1	CASSSPSREQFF
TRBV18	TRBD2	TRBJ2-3	CASSPSSGRASTDTQYF
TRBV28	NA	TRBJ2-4	CASSLLASYKENIQYF
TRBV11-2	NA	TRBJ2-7	CASSPQQLGRQYF
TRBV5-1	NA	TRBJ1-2	CASSLSGLSGYTF
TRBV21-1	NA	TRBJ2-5	CASSTFPGQGIKETQYF
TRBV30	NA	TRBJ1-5	CAFQSNSFGQPQHF
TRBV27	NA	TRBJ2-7	CASSSVGSGLNEQYF
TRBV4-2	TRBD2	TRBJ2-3	CASSQDLIAGTGTDTQYF
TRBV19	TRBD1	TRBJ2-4	CASRRTGGGNIQYF
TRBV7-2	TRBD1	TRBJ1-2	CASSSGDRMNYGYTF
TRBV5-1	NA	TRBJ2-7	CASSLEGYEQYF
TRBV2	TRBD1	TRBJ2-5	CASYAGGLPRETQYF
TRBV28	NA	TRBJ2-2	CASSSTDRRGGELFF
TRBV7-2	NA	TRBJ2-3	CASSLGRKDTQYF
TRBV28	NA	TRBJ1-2	CASSPASYGYTF
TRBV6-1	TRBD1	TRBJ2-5	CASSAGTGWGETQYF
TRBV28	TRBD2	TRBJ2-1	CASSLGGSSYNEQFF
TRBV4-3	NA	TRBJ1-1	CASSQELGQRGTEAFF
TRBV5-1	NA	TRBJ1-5	CASSPGQSNQPQHF
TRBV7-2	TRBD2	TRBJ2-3	CASSGVAGVRTDTQYF
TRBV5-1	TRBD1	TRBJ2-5	CASSVPGQGQETQYF
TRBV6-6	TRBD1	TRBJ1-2	CASSTPLQGAYGYTF
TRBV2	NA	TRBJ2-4	CASSEEKVTAKNIQYF
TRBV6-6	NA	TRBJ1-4	CASSYGQTAGEKLFF
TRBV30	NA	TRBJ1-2	CAWSPQSNYGYTF
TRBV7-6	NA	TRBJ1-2	CASSYQAGGVNYGYTF
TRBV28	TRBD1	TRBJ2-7	CASSSQGTGAPKSYEQYF
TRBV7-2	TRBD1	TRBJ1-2	CASSLAPGQATNYGYTF
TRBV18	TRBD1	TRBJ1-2	CASSLERQGHYGYTF
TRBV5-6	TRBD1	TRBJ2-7	CASSSGQGAPLEQYF
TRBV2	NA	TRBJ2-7	CASIRGDISNEQYF
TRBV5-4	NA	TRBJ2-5	CASSRGQTQETQYF
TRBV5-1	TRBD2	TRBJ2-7	CASGLREGSSYEQYF
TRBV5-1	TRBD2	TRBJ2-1	CASSFLAGTSYNEQFF
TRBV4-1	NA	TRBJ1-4	CASSQDLRGANEKLFF
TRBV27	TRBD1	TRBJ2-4	CASSLWSTGAMLGHKNIQYF
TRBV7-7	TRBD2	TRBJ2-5	CASSLLLAGPQETQYF